This TCR beta chain came from a study of blood T cell repertoires in COVID-19. Background on the study: Acute and convalescent COVID-19 specimens originated in the United States, Italy and Spain.

This CDR3 is 15 amino acids long. V trimming: 0 bases; J trimming: 6 bases; junction bases outside the gene matches: 3. The germline V gene has CDR1 SGHRS and CDR2 YFSETQ. Using immunoSEQ multiplex PCR, the repertoire was profiled, and TCRdb retains in-frame clones only, with some absent. Of a few hundred thousand clones listed, 75% to 90% were seen once; the top ten hold roughly 1.1%. Before being deemed recovered, Cohort 3 donors had two negative PCRs, clearance, or symptom resolution. V usage is TRBV5-1 and J usage is TRBJ2-1; TRBD2 agrees at 10 bases. The clonotype originates from a man aged 25-45 years who had recovered from COVID-19. Source material: PBMCs or T cells enriched from blood (not recorded which). CDR3 sequence (DNA): TGCGCCAGCAGCTTGGAGCGGGAGGGCCCCAATGAGCAGTTCTTC. Protein sequence: CASSLEREGPNEQFF.